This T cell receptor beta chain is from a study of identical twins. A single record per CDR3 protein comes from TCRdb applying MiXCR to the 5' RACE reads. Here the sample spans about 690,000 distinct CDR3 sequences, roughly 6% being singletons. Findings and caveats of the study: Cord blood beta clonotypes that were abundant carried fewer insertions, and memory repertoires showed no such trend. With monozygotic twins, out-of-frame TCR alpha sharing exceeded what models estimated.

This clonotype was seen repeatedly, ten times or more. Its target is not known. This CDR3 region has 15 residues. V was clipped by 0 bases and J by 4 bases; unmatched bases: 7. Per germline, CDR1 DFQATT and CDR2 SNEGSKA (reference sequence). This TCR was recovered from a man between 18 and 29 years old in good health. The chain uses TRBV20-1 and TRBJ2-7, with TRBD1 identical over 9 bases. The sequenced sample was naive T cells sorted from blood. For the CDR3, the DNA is TGCAGTGCTAGAGATCATAGGGGACAGGGTTACGAGCAGTACTTC. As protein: CSARDHRGQGYEQYF.